These T cell receptor beta chains were read from a single sample in a study of Graves' ophthalmopathy and Graves' hyperthyroidism. TCRdb redid the calling of the multiplex PCR reads with MiXCR, one entry per CDR3 protein. The data contain 220,000 or so distinct CDR3 sequences, around a fifth of them seen just once; the ten biggest clones take up approximately 39%. The sequencing input was peripheral blood. The receptors derive from a woman aged 45-65 years with Graves' ophthalmopathy. CDR3s include the opening cysteine and the closing phenylalanine or tryptophan. The D gene is left open where the match is weak. Part of the rows lack a size; the others show once, few, many or a class for expanded clones.

TRBD2	TRBV19	TRBJ2-7	many	CASSINGMRSGSFEQYF	TGTGCCAGTAGTATTAATGGGATGAGGAGCGGGAGCTTCGAGCAGTACTTC
NA	TRBV6-1	TRBJ2-5	many	CASSRSPGEQETQYF	TGTGCCAGCAGTCGCTCCCCGGGGGAACAAGAGACCCAGTACTTC
NA	TRBV12-3/TRBV12-4	TRBJ1-2	NA	CASRPSGTIYGYTF	TGTGCCAGCAGACCTAGCGGGACGATATATGGCTACACCTTC
NA	TRBV20-1	TRBJ2-2	NA	CSAPVEGAVGELFF	TGCAGTGCTCCCGTGGAGGGGGCAGTTGGGGAGCTGTTTTTT
NA	TRBV19	TRBJ1-5	many	CASSMLGQGFNQPQHF	TGTGCCAGTAGTATGCTCGGGCAGGGATTCAATCAGCCCCAGCATTTT
NA	TRBV27	TRBJ1-6	many	CASSFPGRNSPLHF	TGTGCCAGCAGTTTTCCGGGGCGGAATTCACCCCTCCACTTT
NA	TRBV28	TRBJ2-7	many	CASREGVYEQYF	TGTGCCAGCAGGGAAGGGGTCTACGAGCAGTACTTC
NA	TRBV6-1	TRBJ2-7	many	CASRTGWDEQYF	TGTGCCAGCAGAACAGGATGGGACGAGCAGTACTTC
NA	TRBV7-3	TRBJ1-1	many	CASSLTGMGAEAFF	TGTGCCAGCAGCTTAACGGGGATGGGGGCTGAAGCTTTCTTT
NA	TRBV19	TRBJ1-1	many	CASSTKGYAEAFF	TGTGCCAGTAGTACCAAGGGGTACGCTGAAGCTTTCTTT
TRBD1	TRBV12-3/TRBV12-4	TRBJ2-6	few	CASSLASGGSGANVLTF	TGTGCCAGCAGTTTAGCCTCAGGGGGATCTGGGGCCAACGTCCTGACTTTC
TRBD2	TRBV11-2	TRBJ2-5	many	CASSPRLAGGGETQYF	TGTGCCAGCAGTCCTAGACTAGCGGGAGGTGGGGAGACCCAGTACTTC
NA	TRBV12-3/TRBV12-4	TRBJ2-7	many	CASSPSTSSYEQYF	TGTGCCAGCAGCCCCTCAACTAGCTCCTACGAGCAGTACTTC
NA	TRBV27	TRBJ2-7	many	CASKSGLFYEQYF	TGTGCCAGCAAATCGGGACTCTTCTACGAGCAGTACTTC
NA	TRBV9	TRBJ1-3	NA	CASSAWGRFAFGNTIYF	TGTGCCAGCAGCGCCTGGGGGAGGTTCGCCTTTGGAAACACCATATATTTT
NA	TRBV2	TRBJ1-1	many	CASSRERLTEAFF	TGTGCCAGCAGTAGGGAGAGATTGACTGAAGCTTTCTTT
NA	TRBV27	TRBJ1-3	NA	CASSLSGTHGNTIYF	TGTGCCAGCAGTTTATCCGGGACACATGGAAACACCATATATTTT
NA	TRBV11-2	TRBJ1-1	once	CASSLVAGRVTEAFF	TGTGCCAGCAGCTTAGTTGCGGGGAGGGTCACTGAAGCTTTCTTT
TRBD1	TRBV7-3	TRBJ2-7	many	CASSQSGGYEQYF	TGTGCCAGCAGTCAATCAGGGGGCTACGAGCAGTACTTC
TRBD1	TRBV6-1	TRBJ1-1	NA	CASKPGQRNTEAFF	TGTGCCAGCAAGCCGGGACAGAGGAACACTGAAGCTTTCTTT
NA	TRBV15	TRBJ1-1	many	CATSRDPNTEAFF	TGTGCCACCAGCAGAGACCCCAACACTGAAGCTTTCTTT
NA	TRBV10-3	TRBJ2-5	NA	CAMSDSGLETQYF	TGTGCCATGAGTGATTCCGGGTTGGAGACACAGTACTTC
TRBD2	TRBV4-2	TRBJ2-7	many	CASSPLAGGVYEQYF	TGTGCCAGCAGCCCGTTAGCGGGGGGGGTCTACGAGCAGTACTTC
NA	TRBV12-3/TRBV12-4	TRBJ2-2	many	CASSLIGETGELFF	TGTGCCAGCAGTTTAATAGGGGAAACCGGGGAGCTGTTTTTT
TRBD2	TRBV6-1	TRBJ2-2	NA	CASRGTSGRSTGELFF	TGTGCCAGCAGAGGGACTAGCGGGAGAAGCACCGGGGAGCTGTTTTTT
TRBD1	TRBV24-1	TRBJ2-5	many	CATSDTGGAETQYF	TGTGCCACCAGTGATACAGGGGGCGCGGAGACCCAGTACTTC
TRBD2	TRBV5-4	TRBJ2-7	many	CASSLESGESYEQYF	TGTGCCAGCAGCCTTGAGAGCGGGGAATCCTACGAGCAGTACTTC
NA	TRBV6-1	TRBJ2-7	many	CASREDRKDYEQYF	TGTGCCAGCAGGGAAGACAGAAAGGACTACGAGCAGTACTTC
TRBD1	TRBV5-1	TRBJ1-5	many	CASSLSGGAGQPQHF	TGCGCCAGCAGCTTGTCAGGGGGCGCGGGTCAGCCCCAGCATTTT
TRBD2	TRBV10-3	TRBJ2-5	NA	CAISDYLAGGETQYF	TGTGCCATCAGTGACTACCTAGCGGGAGGAGAGACCCAGTACTTC
NA	TRBV12-3/TRBV12-4	TRBJ1-5	once	CASSLIRAGNQPQHF	TGTGCCAGCAGTCTGATCAGGGCGGGCAATCAGCCCCAGCATTTT